A selection of T cell receptor beta chains follows, all from one sample in a study of B cell selection in AIRE deficiency. The table came from immunoSEQ multiplex PCR; TCRdb's copy has only in-frame clones and leaves some out. There are some 14,000 clones in the sample; about 92% occur only once, and more than 0.85% lies in the top ten. Sequenced material: Tregs sorted from PBMCs. Every receptor here comes from a human donor with AIRE deficiency. The CDR3 runs from the conserved cysteine through the conserved F or W.

V,length,J,CDR3
TRBV14,16,TRBJ2-7,CASSPPLWPGPYEQYF
TRBV7-9,14,TRBJ2-7,CASSQGQGPYEQYF
TRBV21-1,19,TRBJ2-3,CASSKDPSGRASSTDTQYF
TRBV9,18,TRBJ2-3,CASSVDLAGRGQGDTQYF
TRBV5-1,13,TRBJ2-2,CASSGDGTGELFF
TRBV7-9,17,TRBJ2-7,CASSPTGDFLSSYEQYF
TRBV19,15,TRBJ2-2,CASGGTGSNTGELFF
TRBV19,16,TRBJ2-7,CASGSPGTGGTYEQYF
TRBV5-1,17,TRBJ2-5,CASSLVVGSGRAETQYF
TRBV7-8,14,TRBJ1-1,CASRPGTAGTEAFF
TRBV4-3,15,TRBJ2-3,CASSQGQGWADTQYF
TRBV9,15,TRBJ2-7,CASSVAVDSFDEQYF
TRBV30,17,TRBJ1-5,CAWSPPRAGFSNQPQHF
TRBV18,14,TRBJ1-2,CASSPSTETYGYTF
TRBV29-1,11,TRBJ2-5,CSVSGSETQYF
TRBV4-1,17,TRBJ2-1,CASSQGHGLAGMNEQFF
TRBV7-6,14,TRBJ1-3,CASSRFPSGNTIYF
TRBV7-9,16,TRBJ2-2,CTSSRGLAGNTGELFF
TRBV6-6,16,TRBJ2-2,CASSYPLAGVTGELFF
TRBV18,11,TRBJ2-5,CASSSGETQYF
TRBV19,13,TRBJ1-5,CASSIDVNQPQHF
TRBV19,18,TRBJ2-4,CASSIAGWSTDAKNIQYF
TRBV27,16,TRBJ1-2,CASSLSGQVILYGYTF
TRBV5-4,15,TRBJ2-6,CASHTGGPGANVLTF
TRBV27,15,TRBJ2-7,CASSLEAGKFYEQYF
TRBV11-2,15,TRBJ2-5,CASSPSGALGETQYF
TRBV15,12,TRBJ1-5,CATSRGNQPQHF